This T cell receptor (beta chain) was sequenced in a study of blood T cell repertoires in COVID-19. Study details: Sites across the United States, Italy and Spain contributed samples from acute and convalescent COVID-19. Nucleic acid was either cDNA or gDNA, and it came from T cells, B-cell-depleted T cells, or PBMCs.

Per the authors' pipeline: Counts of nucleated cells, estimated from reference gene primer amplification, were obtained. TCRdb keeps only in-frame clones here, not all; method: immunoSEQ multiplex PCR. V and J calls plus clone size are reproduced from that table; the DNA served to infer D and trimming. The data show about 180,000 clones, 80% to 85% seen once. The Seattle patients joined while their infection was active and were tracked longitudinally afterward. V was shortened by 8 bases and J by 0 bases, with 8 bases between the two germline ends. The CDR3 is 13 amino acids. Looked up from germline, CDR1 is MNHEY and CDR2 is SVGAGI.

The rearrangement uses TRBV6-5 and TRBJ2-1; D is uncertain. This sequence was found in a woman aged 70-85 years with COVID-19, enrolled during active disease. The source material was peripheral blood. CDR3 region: CASASSSYNEQFF. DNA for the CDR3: TGTGCCAGCGCTTCTAGCTCCTACAATGAGCAGTTCTTC.